This T cell receptor beta chain was recovered during a study of graft-versus-host responses after intestinal transplantation. Study as a whole: Multivisceral, liver-intestinal, or isolated intestinal grafts went to recipients. Tacrolimus and steroids were given for 2 to 3 years to all recipients after anti-thymocyte globulin induction.

Germline V lookup: CDR1 LNHDA, CDR2 SQIVND (reference sequence). Trimming pared 1 base from V and 4 bases from J, leaving 7 bases between. CDR3 length equals 13 residues. Measured with immunoSEQ multiplex PCR; TCRdb has only the in-frame clones, and not every one. This table holds about 150,000 clones, about 90% found once. Study observations and caveats: Elevated graft-versus-host to host-versus-graft clonal ratios in allografts were recorded for patients with graft-donor T cell macrochimerism. Some GvH clones appeared in ileal mucosa or blood before recipient bone marrow.

This clone occurred once. Its antigen is undetermined. Source: unstimulated CD4+ T cells sorted from spleen or lymph node cells, taken before intestinal transplant. The V and J genes are TRBV19 and TRBJ1-2, with D tentatively TRBD1 (6 bases). The source of this sequence is a human donor who received an intestinal transplant. The CDR3 bases are TGTGCCAGTAGTATAGTGGGGGCCTATGGCTACACCTTC. It yields the protein CASSIVGAYGYTF. The whole variable domain, remainder taken from reference TRBV19 and TRBJ1-2, is DGGITQSPKYLFRKEGQNVTLSCEQNLNHDAMYWYRQDPGQGLRLIYYSQIVNDFQKGDIAEGYSVSREKKESFPLTVTSAQKNPTAFYLCASSIVGAYGYTFGSGTRLTVV.